This T cell receptor (beta chain) was sequenced during a study of regulatory T cells in long-lasting Graves disease. Whole-study results and caveats: Favoring TRBV28, TRBJ1-2 and TRBJ2-5 was a feature seen in persistent disease.

Building of the TCR beta libraries involved iRepertoire HTBI primers and Arm-PCR of CDR3 regions. One entry per CDR3 protein results from TCRdb running MiXCR on the multiplex PCR reads. The table records just over 600,000 distinct CDR3 sequences, around 15% of them present only once. Details on this clonotype: Its antigen is unidentified.

This CDR3 comprises 17 residues. V lost 1 base, J lost 4 bases, and 10 bases stayed unmatched. Germline loops: CDR1 SGHNT, CDR2 YENEEA. Described time point: newly diagnosed GD, antithyroid drugs for less than 3 months. RNA isolated from PBMCs was used to make the TCR library. The data also belong to a second study, concerning T cells in Graves' hyperthyroidism and ophthalmopathy. Turning to that study: The HTBI primer set was used in a first-round RT-PCR of the TCR CDR3. Blood held most thyroid clonotypes expanded above 0.001 frequency.

This clonotype originated in a woman aged 25 to 39 with Graves disease. V is TRBV11-3 and J is TRBJ2-1, with TRBD1 matching over 7 bases. This material consisted of peripheral blood mononuclear cells (PBMCs), taken at new diagnosis, from a patient treated with antithyroid drugs. CDR3 sequence reads: CASSLAGWAQGYNEQFF. The DNA of the CDR3 is TGTGCCAGCAGCTTAGCCGGATGGGCACAGGGGTACAATGAGCAGTTCTTC.